The clone carrying this T cell receptor (beta chain) was seen only a few times. Per germline, CDR1 MGHRA and CDR2 YSYEKL. With 0 bases removed from V and 2 bases from J, the gap between germline ends came to 15 bases. The CDR3 consists of 17 residues. TCRdb used MiXCR to reprocess the RT-PCR reads, holding one entry per CDR3 protein. The sample carries about half a million distinct CDR3 sequences, 7.6% recorded once. This sample is drawn from a study of response to subunit inactivated influenza vaccine. Source: PBMCs from blood, taken 23 to 25 months after vaccination. The clonotype was recovered from a man aged 50-75 years who received an inactivated influenza vaccine. The genes are TRBV4-1 and TRBJ2-3; D gene unclear. CDR3 DNA sequence: TGCGCCAGCAGCCAAGATCCCACTGGCACCCCCACAGATACGCAGTATTTT. Translation: CASSQDPTGTPTDTQYF.